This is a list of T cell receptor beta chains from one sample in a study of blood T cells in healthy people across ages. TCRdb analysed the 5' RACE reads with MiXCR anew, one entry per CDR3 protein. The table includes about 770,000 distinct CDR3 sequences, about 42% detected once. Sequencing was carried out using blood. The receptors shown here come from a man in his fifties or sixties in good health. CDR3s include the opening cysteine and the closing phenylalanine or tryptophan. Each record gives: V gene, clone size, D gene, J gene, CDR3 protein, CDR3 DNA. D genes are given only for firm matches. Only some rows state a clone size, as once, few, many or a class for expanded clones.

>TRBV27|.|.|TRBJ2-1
CASRRDIQETQFF
TGTGCCAGCAGGAGGGACATCCAAGAGACCCAGTTCTTC
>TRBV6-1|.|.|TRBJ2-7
CASSEGTPPYEQYF
TGTGCCAGCAGTGAAGGGACTCCCCCCTACGAGCAGTACTTC
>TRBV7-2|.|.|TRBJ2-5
CASSRQGWETQYF
TGTGCCAGCAGTCGCCAGGGATGGGAGACCCAGTACTTC
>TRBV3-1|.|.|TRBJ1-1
CASSLHPGGTEAFF
TGTGCCAGCAGCCTCCACCCCGGAGGTACTGAAGCTTTCTTT
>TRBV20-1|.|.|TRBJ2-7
CSARGRGVYEQYF
TGCAGTGCTCGGGGAAGAGGGGTCTACGAGCAGTATTTC
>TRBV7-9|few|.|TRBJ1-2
CASSLTGIPLDGYTF
TGTGCCAGCAGCTTGACAGGAATACCCTTGGATGGCTACACCTTC
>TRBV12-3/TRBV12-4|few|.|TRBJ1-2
CASTHVALVAVDGYTF
TGTGCCAGCACCCATGTGGCTTTGGTTGCCGTCGACGGCTACACCTTC
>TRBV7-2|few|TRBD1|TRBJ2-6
CASSHDRDPGANVLTF
TGTGCCAGCAGCCACGACAGGGACCCTGGGGCCAACGTCCTGACTTTC
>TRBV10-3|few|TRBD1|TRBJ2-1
CAIRGTGDNEQFF
TGTGCCATCAGGGGAACAGGGGACAATGAGCAGTTCTTC
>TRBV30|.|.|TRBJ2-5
CAWSQETQYF
TGTGCCTGGAGTCAAGAGACCCAGTACTTC
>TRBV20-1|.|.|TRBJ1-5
CSAIKGELSQPQHF
TGCAGTGCTATCAAGGGGGAACTAAGTCAGCCCCAGCATTTT
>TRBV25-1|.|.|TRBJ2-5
CASSESFIQEVQETQYF
TGTGCCAGCAGTGAATCGTTTATACAGGAAGTCCAAGAGACCCAGTACTTC
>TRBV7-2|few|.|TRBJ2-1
CASSLALTSEQFF
TGTGCCAGCAGCTTAGCGCTTACCTCCGAGCAGTTCTTC
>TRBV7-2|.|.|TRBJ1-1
CASTSGEVMNTEAFF
TGTGCCAGCACTTCAGGGGAGGTAATGAACACTGAAGCTTTCTTT
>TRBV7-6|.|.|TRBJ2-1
CASSLARRAYNEQFF
TGTGCCAGCAGCTTAGCGCGCAGGGCCTACAATGAGCAGTTCTTC
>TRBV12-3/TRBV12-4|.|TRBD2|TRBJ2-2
CASRQRGGVTGELFF
TGTGCCAGCAGACAGCGGGGGGGCGTCACCGGGGAGCTGTTTTTT
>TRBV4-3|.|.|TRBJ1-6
CASSQEMARGINSPLHF
TGCGCCAGCAGCCAAGAGATGGCGAGGGGAATTAATTCACCCCTCCACTTT
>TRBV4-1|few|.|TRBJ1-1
CASSQDPSSGNEAFF
TGCGCCAGCAGCCAAGACCCCTCGAGTGGGAATGAAGCTTTCTTT
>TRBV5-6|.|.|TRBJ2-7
CAGSTGQGGISYNEQYF
TGTGCCGGCAGCACCGGACAAGGAGGGATATCCTACAATGAGCAGTACTTC
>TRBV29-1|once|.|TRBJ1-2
CSGQTETYGYTF
TGCAGCGGCCAGACAGAGACATATGGCTACACCTTC
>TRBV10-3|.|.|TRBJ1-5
CAISDSHSNQPQHF
TGTGCCATCAGTGACAGTCATAGCAATCAGCCCCAGCATTTT
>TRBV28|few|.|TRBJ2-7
CASSHGARGGEQYF
TGTGCCAGCAGTCATGGGGCCAGGGGAGGTGAGCAGTACTTC
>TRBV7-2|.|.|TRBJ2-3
CASSRIVADTQYF
TGTGCCAGCAGCCGGATAGTGGCAGATACGCAGTATTTT
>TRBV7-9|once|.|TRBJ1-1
CASSLDGGLNTEAFF
TGTGCCAGCAGCTTAGATGGGGGGTTGAACACTGAAGCTTTCTTT
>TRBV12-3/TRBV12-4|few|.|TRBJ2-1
CASSLSGDYNEQFF
TGTGCCAGCAGTTTATCTGGGGACTACAATGAGCAGTTCTTC
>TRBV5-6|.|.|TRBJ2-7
CASSLVVADEQYF
TGTGCCAGCAGCTTGGTCGTGGCCGACGAGCAGTACTTC
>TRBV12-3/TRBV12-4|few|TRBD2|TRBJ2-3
CASSSSPAGGPSDTQYF
TGTGCCAGCAGTTCCAGCCCAGCGGGGGGGCCTTCAGATACGCAGTATTTT
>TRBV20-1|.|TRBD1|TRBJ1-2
CSAENRGNNYGYTF
TGCAGTGCTGAAAACAGGGGTAATAACTATGGCTACACCTTC
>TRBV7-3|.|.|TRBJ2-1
CASSPSVSSYNEQFF
TGTGCTAGCAGCCCCTCTGTTAGCTCCTACAATGAGCAGTTCTTC
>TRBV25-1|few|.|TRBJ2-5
CASSKGGRETQYF
TGTGCCAGCAGTAAGGGGGGGAGAGAGACCCAGTACTTC
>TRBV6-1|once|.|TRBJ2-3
CATSRDILLTQYF
TGTGCCACCTCTAGAGACATTTTATTAACGCAGTATTTT
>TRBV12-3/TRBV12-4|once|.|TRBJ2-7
CANSLGAGQYEQYF
TGTGCCAACAGTTTGGGGGCAGGGCAATACGAGCAGTACTTC
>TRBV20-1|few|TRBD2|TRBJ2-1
CSARSGGANEQFF
TGCAGTGCTAGAAGCGGGGGGGCCAATGAGCAGTTCTTC
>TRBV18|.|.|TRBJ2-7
CASSPRGSPYYEQYF
TGTGCCAGCTCACCACGTGGGTCTCCCTACTACGAGCAGTACTTC
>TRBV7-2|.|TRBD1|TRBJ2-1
CASSPGTGGWNEQFF
TGTGCCAGCAGCCCGGGGACAGGGGGTTGGAATGAGCAGTTCTTC
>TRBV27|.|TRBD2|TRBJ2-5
CASRAWPSGGQETQYF
TGTGCCAGCAGAGCTTGGCCTAGCGGGGGTCAAGAGACCCAGTACTTC
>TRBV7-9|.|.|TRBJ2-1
CASSLNWQYSYNEQFF
TGTGCCAGCAGCTTAAACTGGCAGTACTCCTACAATGAGCAGTTCTTC
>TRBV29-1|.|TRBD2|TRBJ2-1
CSVEPGTGGNEQFF
TGCAGCGTTGAACCGGGCACCGGGGGGAATGAGCAGTTCTTC
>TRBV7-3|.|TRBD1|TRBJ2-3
CASSSTGGYADTQYF
TGTGCCAGCAGCTCTACAGGGGGCTACGCAGATACGCAGTATTTT
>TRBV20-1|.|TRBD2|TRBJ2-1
CSASDPSGGPHEQFF
TGCAGTGCTAGCGACCCTAGCGGGGGCCCCCATGAGCAGTTCTTC